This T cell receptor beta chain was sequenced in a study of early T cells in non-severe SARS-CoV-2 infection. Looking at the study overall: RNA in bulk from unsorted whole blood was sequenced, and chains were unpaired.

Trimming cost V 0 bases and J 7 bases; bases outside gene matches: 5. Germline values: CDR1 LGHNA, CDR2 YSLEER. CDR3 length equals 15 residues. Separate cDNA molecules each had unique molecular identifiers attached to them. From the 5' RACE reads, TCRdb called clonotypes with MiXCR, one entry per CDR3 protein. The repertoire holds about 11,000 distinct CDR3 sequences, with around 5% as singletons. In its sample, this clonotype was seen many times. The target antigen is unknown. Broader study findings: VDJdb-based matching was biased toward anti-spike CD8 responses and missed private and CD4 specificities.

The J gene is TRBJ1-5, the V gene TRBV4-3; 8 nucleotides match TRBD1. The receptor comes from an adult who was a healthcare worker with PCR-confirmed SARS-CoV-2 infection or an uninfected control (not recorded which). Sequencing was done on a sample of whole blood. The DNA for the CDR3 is TGCGCCAGCAGCCAAGAAGTGACAGGGGCACAGCCCCAGCATTTT. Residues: CASSQEVTGAQPQHF.